This TCR beta chain originates from a study of beta chain features in type 1 diabetes. Points from the study as a whole: Among all four CD4+ subsets, Type 1 diabetes patients had TCRB CDR3s that were moderately but significantly shorter.

TCRB transcripts that were expressed got sequenced, as all of the isolated RNA had been reverse transcribed. The protocol was immunoSEQ multiplex PCR, while the TCRdb copy is restricted to in-frame clones and leaves out a portion. In the table there are under 400,000 clones, 10% to 15% of which are singletons. Comments on this clone: Antigen specificity is unknown.

Once sorted, every population was more than 95% pure. The germline gives CDR1 SGHRS, CDR2 YFSETQ. Trimming pared 0 bases from V and 6 bases from J, leaving 7 bases between. This CDR3 spans 12 amino acids. This chain links TRBV5-1 with TRBJ2-7, with D unclear. What was sequenced was naive CD4+ T cells from blood. This sequence originates from a woman aged 18-29 years with type 1 diabetes. CDR3 protein: CASSLGGVEQYF. CDR3 DNA: TGCGCCAGCAGCTTGGGAGGTGTCGAGCAGTACTTC.